This T cell receptor beta chain was found in a study of radiotherapy plus CTLA-4 blockade in lung cancer. Study overall: Among patients, under 20% showed objective responses, and 30% to 40% had disease control. Overall study results and limits: Following radiotherapy plus ipilimumab, tumor-derived TCR clones expanded in the blood.

For this clone: As yet, its antigen is unknown.

Focal radiation plus CTLA-4 blockade with ipilimumab was given to patients with chemo-refractory metastatic non-small-cell lung cancer. The CDR3 sequence is 15 residues long. Germline lookup yields CDR1 SNHLY and CDR2 FYNNEI. The V segment lost 5 bases and the J segment 3 bases; nucleotides outside the gene matches: 3. Using immunoSEQ multiplex PCR, the repertoire was profiled, and TCRdb retains in-frame clones only, with some absent. Of about 94,000 clones listed, approximately 80% are singletons. The clonotype originates from a human donor with non-small cell lung cancer that progressed on radiotherapy plus ipilimumab. The specimen was peripheral blood, collected from a patient treated with radiotherapy plus ipilimumab. The chain recombines TRBV2 with TRBJ2-2, with 10 bases that match TRBD2. Written as DNA, the CDR3 is TGTGCCAGCAGTCGGAGCGGGAGGGACACCGGGGAGCTGTTTTTT. Its protein is CASSRSGRDTGELFF. The full variable domain, its missing parts supplied by reference TRBV2 and TRBJ2-2, is EPEVTQTPSHQVTQMGQEVILRCVPISNHLYFYWYRQILGQKVEFLVSFYNNEISEKSEIFDDQFSVERPDGSNFTLKIRSTKLEDSAMYFCASSRSGRDTGELFFGEGSRLTVL.